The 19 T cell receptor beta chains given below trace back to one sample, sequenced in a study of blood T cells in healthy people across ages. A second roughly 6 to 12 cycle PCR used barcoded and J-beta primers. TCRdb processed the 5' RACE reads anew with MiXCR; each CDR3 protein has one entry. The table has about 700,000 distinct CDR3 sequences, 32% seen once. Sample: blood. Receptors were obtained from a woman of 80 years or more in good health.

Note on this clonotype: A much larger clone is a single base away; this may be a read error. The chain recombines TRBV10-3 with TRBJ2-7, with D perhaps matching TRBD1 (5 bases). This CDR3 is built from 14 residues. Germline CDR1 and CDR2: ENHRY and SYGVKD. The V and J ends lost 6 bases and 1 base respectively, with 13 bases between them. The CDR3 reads CAIRTTDKSYEQYF. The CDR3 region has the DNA TGTGCCATCAGGACGACAGACAAGTCCTACGAGCAGTACTTC.

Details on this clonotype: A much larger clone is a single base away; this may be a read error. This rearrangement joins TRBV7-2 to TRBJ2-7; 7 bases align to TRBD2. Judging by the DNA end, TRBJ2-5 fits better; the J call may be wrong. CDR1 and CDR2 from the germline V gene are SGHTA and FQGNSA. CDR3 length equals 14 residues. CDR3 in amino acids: CASSLGTSWGTQYF. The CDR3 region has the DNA TGTGCCAGCAGCTTAGGGACTAGTTGGGGGACCCAGTACTTC.

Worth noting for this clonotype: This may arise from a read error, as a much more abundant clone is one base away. The CDR3 DNA follows: TGCAGGGCTGCCCTACAGGGATATGGCTACACCTTC. Its translation: CRAALQGYGYTF. The chain is built from TRBV20-1 and TRBJ1-2; a weak D match, TRBD1 (6 bases). CDR1 and CDR2 from the germline V gene are DFQATT and SNEGSKA (reference sequence). CDR3 size: 12 residues.

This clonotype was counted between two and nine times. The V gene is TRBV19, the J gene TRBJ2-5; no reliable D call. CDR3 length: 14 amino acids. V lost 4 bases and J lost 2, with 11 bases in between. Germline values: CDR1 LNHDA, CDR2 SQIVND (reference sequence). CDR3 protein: CASSRDFRQETQYF. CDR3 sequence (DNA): TGTGCCAGTAGTAGAGACTTTCGACAAGAGACCCAGTACTTC. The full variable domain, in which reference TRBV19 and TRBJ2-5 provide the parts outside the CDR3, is DGGITQSPKYLFRKEGQNVTLSCEQNLNHDAMYWYRQDPGQGLRLIYYSQIVNDFQKGDIAEGYSVSREKKESFPLTVTSAQKNPTAFYLCASSRDFRQETQYFGPGTRLLVL.

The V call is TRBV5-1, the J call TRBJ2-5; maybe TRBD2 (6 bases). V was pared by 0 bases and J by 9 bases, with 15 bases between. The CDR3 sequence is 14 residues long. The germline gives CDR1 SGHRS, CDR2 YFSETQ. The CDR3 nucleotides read TGCGCCAGCAGCTTGGCGGGGCCGAGGGAGGCCCAGTACTTC. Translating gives CASSLAGPREAQYF.

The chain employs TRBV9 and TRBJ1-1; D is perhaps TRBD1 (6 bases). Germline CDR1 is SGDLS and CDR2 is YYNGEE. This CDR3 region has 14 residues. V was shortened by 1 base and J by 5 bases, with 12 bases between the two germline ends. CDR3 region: CASSVRGQGTEAFF. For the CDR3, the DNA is TGTGCCAGCAGCGTACGGGGCCAGGGGACTGAAGCTTTCTTT.

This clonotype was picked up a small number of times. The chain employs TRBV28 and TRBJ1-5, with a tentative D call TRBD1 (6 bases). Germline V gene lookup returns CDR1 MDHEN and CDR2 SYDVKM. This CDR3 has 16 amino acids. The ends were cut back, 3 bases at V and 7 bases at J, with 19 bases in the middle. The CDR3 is CASSLGGLASQQPQHF. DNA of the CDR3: TGTGCCAGCAGTTTGGGGGGCCTGGCATCCCAGCAGCCCCAGCATTTT. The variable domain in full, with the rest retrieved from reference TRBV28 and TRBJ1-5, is DVKVTQSSRYLVKRTGEKVFLECVQDMDHENMFWYRQDPGLGLRLIYFSYDVKMKEKGDIPEGYSVSREKKERFSLILESASTNQTSMYLCASSLGGLASQQPQHFGDGTRLSIL.

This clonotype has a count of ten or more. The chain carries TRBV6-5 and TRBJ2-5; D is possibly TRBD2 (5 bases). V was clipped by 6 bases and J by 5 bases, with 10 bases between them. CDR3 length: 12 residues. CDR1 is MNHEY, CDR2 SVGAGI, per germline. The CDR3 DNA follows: TGTGCCAGCAGGACCGGACTCGAGACCCAGTACTTC. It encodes CASRTGLETQYF.

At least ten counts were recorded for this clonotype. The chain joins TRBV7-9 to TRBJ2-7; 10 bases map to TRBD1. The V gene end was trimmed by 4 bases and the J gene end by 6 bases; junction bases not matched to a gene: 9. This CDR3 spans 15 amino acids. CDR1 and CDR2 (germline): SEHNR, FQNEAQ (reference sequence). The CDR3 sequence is CASSSPDRGHSEQYF. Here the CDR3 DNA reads TGTGCCAGCAGCTCCCCCGACAGGGGGCACAGCGAGCAGTACTTC.

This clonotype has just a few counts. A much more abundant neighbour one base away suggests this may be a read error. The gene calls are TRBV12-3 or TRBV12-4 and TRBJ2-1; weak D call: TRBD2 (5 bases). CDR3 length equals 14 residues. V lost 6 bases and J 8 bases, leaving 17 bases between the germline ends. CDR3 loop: CASSPRLTRDEQFF. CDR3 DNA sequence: TGTGCCAGCAGCCCCCGACTAACTAGGGATGAGCAGTTCTTC.

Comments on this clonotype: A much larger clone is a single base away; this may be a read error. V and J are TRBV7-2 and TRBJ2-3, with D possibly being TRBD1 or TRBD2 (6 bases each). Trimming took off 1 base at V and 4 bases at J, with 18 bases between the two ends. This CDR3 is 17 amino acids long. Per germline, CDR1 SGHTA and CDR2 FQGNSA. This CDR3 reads CASSLGGESGAADTQYF. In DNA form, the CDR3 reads TGTGCCAGCAGCTTAGGGGGGGAATCAGGGGCGGCAGATACGCAGTATTTT.

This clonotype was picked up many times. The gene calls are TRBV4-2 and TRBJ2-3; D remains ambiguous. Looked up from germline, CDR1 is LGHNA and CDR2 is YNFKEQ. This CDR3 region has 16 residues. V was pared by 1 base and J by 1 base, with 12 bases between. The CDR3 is CASSQVDASGTDTQYF. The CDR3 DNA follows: TGTGCCAGCAGCCAAGTAGACGCGAGCGGCACAGATACGCAGTATTTT.

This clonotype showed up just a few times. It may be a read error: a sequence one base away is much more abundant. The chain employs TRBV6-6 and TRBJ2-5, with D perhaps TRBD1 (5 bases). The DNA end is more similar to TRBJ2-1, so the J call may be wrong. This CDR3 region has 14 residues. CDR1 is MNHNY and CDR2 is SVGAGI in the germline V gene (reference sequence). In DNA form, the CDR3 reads TGTGCCAGCAGTTACTCAGGGGTTCAAGAGACCCAGTTCTTC. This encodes CASSYSGVQETQFF.

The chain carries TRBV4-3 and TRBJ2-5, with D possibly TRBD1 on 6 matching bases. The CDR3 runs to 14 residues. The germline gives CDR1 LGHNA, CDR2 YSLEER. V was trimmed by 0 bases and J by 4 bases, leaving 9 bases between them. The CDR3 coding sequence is TGCGCCAGCAGCCAAGAGGCAGGGGTAGAGACCCAGTACTTC. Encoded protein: CASSQEAGVETQYF.

The CDR3 here is CATSRAGGNGYTF. The CDR3 coding sequence is TGTGCCACCAGCAGAGCGGGAGGGAATGGCTACACCTTC. The chain is built from TRBV15 and TRBJ1-2; D is uncertain. The germline V gene encodes CDR1 LNHNV and CDR2 YYDKDF (reference sequence). CDR3 length: 13 residues. Deletions cut 1 base from V and 6 bases from J, with 9 bases between.

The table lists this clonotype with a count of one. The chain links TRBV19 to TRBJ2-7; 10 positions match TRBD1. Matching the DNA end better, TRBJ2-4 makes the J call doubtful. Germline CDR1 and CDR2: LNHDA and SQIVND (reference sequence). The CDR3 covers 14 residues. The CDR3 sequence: CASSSTGGRNIQYF. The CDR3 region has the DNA TGTGCCAGTAGCTCGACAGGGGGCAGAAACATTCAGTACTTC.

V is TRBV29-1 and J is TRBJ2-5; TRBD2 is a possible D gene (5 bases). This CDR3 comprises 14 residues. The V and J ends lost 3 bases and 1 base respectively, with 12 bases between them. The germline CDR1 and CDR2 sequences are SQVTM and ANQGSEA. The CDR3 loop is CSVDVTGIQETQYF. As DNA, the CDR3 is TGCAGCGTTGATGTTACGGGGATCCAAGAGACCCAGTACTTC.

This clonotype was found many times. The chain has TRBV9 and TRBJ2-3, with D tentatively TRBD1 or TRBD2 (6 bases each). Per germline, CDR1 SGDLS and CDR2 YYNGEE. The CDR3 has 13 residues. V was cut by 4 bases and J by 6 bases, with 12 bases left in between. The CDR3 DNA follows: TGTGCCAGCAGCAGGGGGGCTGAGGATACGCAGTATTTT. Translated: CASSRGAEDTQYF.

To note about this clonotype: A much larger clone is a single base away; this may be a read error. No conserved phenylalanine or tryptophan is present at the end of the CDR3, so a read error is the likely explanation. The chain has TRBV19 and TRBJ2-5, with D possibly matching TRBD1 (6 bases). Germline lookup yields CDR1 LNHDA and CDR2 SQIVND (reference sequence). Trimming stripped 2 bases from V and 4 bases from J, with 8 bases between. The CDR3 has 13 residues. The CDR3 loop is CASSINRVETQYI. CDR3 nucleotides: TGTGCCAGTAGTATAAACAGGGTAGAGACCCAGTACATC.